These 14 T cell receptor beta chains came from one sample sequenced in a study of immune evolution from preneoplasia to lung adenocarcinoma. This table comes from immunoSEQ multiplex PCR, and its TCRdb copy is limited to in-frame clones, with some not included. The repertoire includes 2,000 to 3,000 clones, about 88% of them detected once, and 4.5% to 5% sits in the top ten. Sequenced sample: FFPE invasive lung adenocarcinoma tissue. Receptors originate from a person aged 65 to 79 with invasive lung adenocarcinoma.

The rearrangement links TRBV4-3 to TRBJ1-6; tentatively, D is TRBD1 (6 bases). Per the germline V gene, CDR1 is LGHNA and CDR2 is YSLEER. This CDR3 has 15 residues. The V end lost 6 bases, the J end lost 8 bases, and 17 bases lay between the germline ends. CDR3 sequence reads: CASSTGANWDSPLHF. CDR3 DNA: TGCGCCAGCAGTACGGGGGCGAATTGGGATTCACCCCTCCACTTT.

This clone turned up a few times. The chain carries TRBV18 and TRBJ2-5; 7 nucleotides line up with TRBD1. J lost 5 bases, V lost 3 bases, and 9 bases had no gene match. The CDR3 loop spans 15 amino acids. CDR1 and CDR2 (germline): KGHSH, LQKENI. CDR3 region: CASSPPSGQLETQYF. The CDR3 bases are TGTGCCAGCTCACCGCCCTCGGGACAGCTGGAGACCCAGTACTTC. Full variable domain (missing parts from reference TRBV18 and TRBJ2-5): NAGVMQNPRHLVRRRGQEARLRCSPMKGHSHVYWYRQLPEEGLKFMVYLQKENIIDESGMPKERFSAEFPKEGPSILRIQQVVRGDSAAYFCASSPPSGQLETQYFGPGTRLLVL.

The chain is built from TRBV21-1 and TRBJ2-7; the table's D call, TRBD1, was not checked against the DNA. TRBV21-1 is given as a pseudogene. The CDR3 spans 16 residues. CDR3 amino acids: CASSKAIGTGGCEQYF. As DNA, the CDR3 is TGTGCCAGCAGCAAAGCGATCGGGACAGGGGGCTGCGAGCAGTACTTC.

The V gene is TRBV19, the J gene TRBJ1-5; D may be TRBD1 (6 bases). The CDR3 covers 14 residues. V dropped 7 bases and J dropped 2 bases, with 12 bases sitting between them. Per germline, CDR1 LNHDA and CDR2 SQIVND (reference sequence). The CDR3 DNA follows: TGTGCCAGTACCACACAGGGTGGCAATCAGCCCCAGCATTTT. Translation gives CASTTQGGNQPQHF.

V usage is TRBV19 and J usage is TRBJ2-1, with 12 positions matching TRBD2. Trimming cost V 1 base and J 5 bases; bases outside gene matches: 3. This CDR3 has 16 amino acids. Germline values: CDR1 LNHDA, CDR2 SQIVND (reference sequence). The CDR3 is CASSIGRLAGDNEQFF. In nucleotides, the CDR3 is TGTGCCAGTAGTATAGGTCGACTAGCGGGAGACAATGAGCAGTTCTTC. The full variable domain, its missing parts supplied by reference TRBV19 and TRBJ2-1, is DGGITQSPKYLFRKEGQNVTLSCEQNLNHDAMYWYRQDPGQGLRLIYYSQIVNDFQKGDIAEGYSVSREKKESFPLTVTSAQKNPTAFYLCASSIGRLAGDNEQFFGPGTRLTVL.

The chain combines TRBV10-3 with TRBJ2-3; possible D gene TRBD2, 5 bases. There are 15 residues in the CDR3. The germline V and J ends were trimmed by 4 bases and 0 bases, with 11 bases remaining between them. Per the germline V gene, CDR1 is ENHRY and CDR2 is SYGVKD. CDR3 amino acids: CAISAGLYSTDTQYF. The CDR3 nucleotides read TGTGCCATCAGTGCGGGATTATATAGCACAGATACGCAGTATTTT.

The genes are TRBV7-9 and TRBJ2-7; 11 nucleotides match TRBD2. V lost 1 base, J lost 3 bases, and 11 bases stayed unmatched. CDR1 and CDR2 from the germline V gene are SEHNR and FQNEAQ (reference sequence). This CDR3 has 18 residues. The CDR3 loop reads CASSLVLLAGGGSYEQYF. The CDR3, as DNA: TGTGCCAGCAGCTTAGTTCTGCTAGCGGGAGGAGGCAGCTACGAGCAGTACTTC.

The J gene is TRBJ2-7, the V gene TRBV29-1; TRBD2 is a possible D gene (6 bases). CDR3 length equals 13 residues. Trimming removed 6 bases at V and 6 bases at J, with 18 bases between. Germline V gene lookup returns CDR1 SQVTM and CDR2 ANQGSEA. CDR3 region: CSVATRDAGEQYF. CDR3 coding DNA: TGCAGCGTCGCGACTAGAGATGCGGGCGAGCAGTACTTC.

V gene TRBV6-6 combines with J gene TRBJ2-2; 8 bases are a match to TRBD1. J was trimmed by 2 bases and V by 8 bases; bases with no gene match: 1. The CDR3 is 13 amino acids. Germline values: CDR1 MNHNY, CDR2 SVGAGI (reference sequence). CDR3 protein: CASQGANTGELFF. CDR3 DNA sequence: TGTGCCAGCCAGGGGGCTAACACCGGGGAGCTGTTTTTT.

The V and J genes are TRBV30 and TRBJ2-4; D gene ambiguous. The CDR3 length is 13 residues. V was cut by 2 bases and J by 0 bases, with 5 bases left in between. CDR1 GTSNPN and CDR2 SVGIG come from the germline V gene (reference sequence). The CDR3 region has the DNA TGTGCCTGGAGTAGGACAGCCAAAAACATTCAGTACTTC. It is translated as CAWSRTAKNIQYF.

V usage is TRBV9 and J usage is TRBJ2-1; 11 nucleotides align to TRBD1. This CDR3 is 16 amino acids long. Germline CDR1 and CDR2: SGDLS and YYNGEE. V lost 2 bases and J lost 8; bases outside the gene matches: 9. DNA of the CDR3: TGTGCCAGCAGCGTGCGCGGGACAGGGGGGTTCGATGAGCAGTTCTTC. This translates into CASSVRGTGGFDEQFF.

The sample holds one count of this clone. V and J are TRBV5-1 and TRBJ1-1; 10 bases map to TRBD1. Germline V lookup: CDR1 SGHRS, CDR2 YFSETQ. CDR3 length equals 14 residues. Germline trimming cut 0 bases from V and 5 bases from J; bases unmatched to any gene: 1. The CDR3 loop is CASSLGTGGTEAFF. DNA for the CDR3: TGCGCCAGCAGCTTGGGGACAGGGGGAACTGAAGCTTTCTTT.

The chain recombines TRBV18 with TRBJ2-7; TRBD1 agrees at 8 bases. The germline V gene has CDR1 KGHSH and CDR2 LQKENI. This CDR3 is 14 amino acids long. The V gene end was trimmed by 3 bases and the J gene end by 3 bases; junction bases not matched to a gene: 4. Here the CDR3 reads CASSPTGDGYEQYF. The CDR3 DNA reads TGTGCCAGCTCACCGACAGGGGATGGCTACGAGCAGTACTTC.

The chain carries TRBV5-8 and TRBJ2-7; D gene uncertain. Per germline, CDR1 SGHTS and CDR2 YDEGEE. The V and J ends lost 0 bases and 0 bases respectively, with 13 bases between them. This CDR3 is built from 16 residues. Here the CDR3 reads CASSLVRLEGSYEQYF. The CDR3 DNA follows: TGTGCCAGCAGCTTGGTTCGGTTAGAAGGCTCCTACGAGCAGTACTTC.